One sample yielded the 18 T cell receptor beta chains listed below, sequenced in a study of OX40 agonist ivuxolimab in advanced cancers. Using immunoSEQ multiplex PCR, the repertoire was profiled, and TCRdb retains in-frame clones only, with some absent. Among about 73,000 clones listed, 80% to 90% were seen once. The starting material was CD4+ or CD8+ T cells sorted from blood, obtained in a trial of the OX40 agonist ivuxolimab. Receptor source: an adult with an advanced solid tumor such as melanoma, head and neck, liver or kidney cancer.

The rearrangement uses TRBV5-1 and TRBJ2-1; TRBD2 agrees at 14 bases. With 4 bases clipped from V and 5 bases from J, the junction kept 2 bases outside the gene matches. CDR1 is SGHRS, CDR2 YFSETQ, per germline. The CDR3 length is 15 residues. The CDR3 coding sequence is TGCGCCAGCAGCCCGGGACTAGCGGGAGACAATGAGCAGTTCTTC. It specifies CASSPGLAGDNEQFF.

The rearrangement joins TRBV28 to TRBJ2-7, with 11 bases identical to TRBD1. Germline V CDR1 and CDR2: MDHEN, SYDVKM. The trim removed 10 bases at V and 5 bases at J, leaving 4 bases unmatched. The CDR3 runs 12 residues. The CDR3 reads CATDRGRHEQYF. The CDR3 DNA reads as TGTGCCACGGACAGGGGGCGCCACGAGCAGTACTTC. Together with reference TRBV28 and TRBJ2-7, the CDR3 gives the full variable domain: DVKVTQSSRYLVKRTGEKVFLECVQDMDHENMFWYRQDPGLGLRLIYFSYDVKMKEKGDIPEGYSVSREKKERFSLILESASTNQTSMYLCATDRGRHEQYFGPGTRLTVT.

This clone was seen a handful of times. V is TRBV7-2 and J is TRBJ1-6; D uncertain. The germline V and J ends were trimmed by 2 bases and 10 bases, with 9 bases remaining between them. CDR1 is SGHTA, CDR2 FQGNSA, per germline. The CDR3 loop spans 13 amino acids. CDR3 coding DNA: TGTGCCAGCAGCTTAATAAGGAACTCACCCCTCCACTTT. Translated: CASSLIRNSPLHF.

This clone was counted once. The CDR3 here is CASSLAGVSNYGYTF. The CDR3 region has the DNA TGCGCCAGCAGCTTGGCTGGGGTTTCTAACTATGGCTACACCTTC. The chain joins TRBV5-1 to TRBJ1-2; D uncertain. Between the trimmed V and J ends, which lost 0 bases and 0 bases, there was a span of 9 bases. This CDR3 has 15 residues. The V gene's germline CDR1 is SGHRS and CDR2 YFSETQ.

This clone was observed a few times. The chain joins TRBV30 to TRBJ2-1, with D perhaps TRBD1 (5 bases). CDR3 length: 14 residues. V was shortened by 2 bases and J by 7 bases, with 15 bases between the two germline ends. CDR1 GTSNPN and CDR2 SVGIG come from the germline V gene (reference sequence). This CDR3 is CAWSPRVLGNEQFF. Here the CDR3 DNA reads TGTGCCTGGAGTCCCAGGGTCTTGGGAAATGAGCAGTTCTTC.

The gene calls are TRBV7-8 and TRBJ1-1, with 7 bases aligning to TRBD1. The CDR3 spans 15 residues. The ends lost 5 bases at V and 5 bases at J; junction bases unmatched: 11. CDR1 is SGHVS, CDR2 FQNEAQ, per germline. CDR3 protein: CASSRRTGEGTEAFF. DNA of the CDR3: TGTGCCAGCAGCCGAAGAACAGGGGAAGGAACTGAAGCTTTCTTT.

V is TRBV5-1 and J is TRBJ1-2, with D possibly being TRBD1 (5 bases). From germline, CDR1 is SGHRS and CDR2 YFSETQ. V dropped 0 bases and J dropped 2 bases, with 8 bases sitting between them. The CDR3 is 14 amino acids. As DNA, the CDR3 is TGCGCCAGCAGCTTGGAAGCAGGGAACTATGGCTACACCTTC. Its translation is CASSLEAGNYGYTF.

The genes are TRBV4-3 and TRBJ1-1, with 8 bases fitting TRBD1. Trimming removed 0 bases from V and 2 bases from J; junction bases left unmatched: 5. The CDR3 runs to 16 residues. Germline loops: CDR1 LGHNA, CDR2 YSLEER. The CDR3 sequence is CASSQDPQGANTEAFF. The CDR3 bases are TGCGCCAGCAGCCAAGATCCGCAGGGGGCCAACACTGAAGCTTTCTTT.

In this sample, this clone turned up once. This chain links TRBV25-1 with TRBJ2-7, with 8 bases aligning to TRBD1. This CDR3 has 14 amino acids. Trimming cost V 2 bases and J 3 bases; bases outside gene matches: 3. Germline CDR1 and CDR2: MGHDK and SYGVNS. DNA for the CDR3: TGTGCCAGCAGTGAACCCGGGACAGGCTACGAGCAGTACTTC. Residues: CASSEPGTGYEQYF.

The chain joins TRBV7-8 to TRBJ1-1, with D perhaps TRBD1 (5 bases). V was cut by 5 bases and J by 5 bases, with 15 bases left in between. Germline V gene sequence: CDR1 SGHVS, CDR2 FQNEAQ. The CDR3 runs 14 residues. CDR3 region: CASSRDGWGTEAFF. CDR3 coding DNA: TGTGCCAGCAGCCGGGACGGGTGGGGTACTGAAGCTTTCTTT. Variable domain in full (rest from reference TRBV7-8 and TRBJ1-1): GAGVSQSPRYKVAKRGQDVALRCDPISGHVSLFWYQQALGQGPEFLTYFQNEAQLDKSGLPSDRFFAERPEGSVSTLKIQRTQQEDSAVYLCASSRDGWGTEAFFGQGTRLTVV.

The chain couples TRBV6-5 to TRBJ1-1, with D hard to call. V was cut by 0 bases and J by 1 base, with 9 bases left in between. Germline CDR1 MNHEY, CDR2 SVGAGI. This CDR3 has 15 amino acids. The CDR3 reads CASSYSRNSNTEAFF. CDR3 nucleotides: TGTGCCAGCAGTTACTCTAGAAATTCGAACACTGAAGCTTTCTTT.

This sequence joins TRBV7-2 and TRBJ2-1; D unresolved. Germline values: CDR1 SGHTA, CDR2 FQGNSA. Trimming removed 3 bases at V and 10 bases at J, with 13 bases between. The CDR3 extends over 13 amino acids. Here the CDR3 DNA reads TGTGCCAGCAGCTTTCCGGGCCCCGGGGAGCAGTTCTTC. Residues: CASSFPGPGEQFF.

This chain links TRBV7-8 with TRBJ2-7; the D gene is possibly TRBD2 (5 bases). The CDR3 totals 15 residues. Germline CDR1 reads SGHVS; CDR2 reads FQNEAQ. V was pared by 6 bases and J by 5 bases, with 20 bases between. CDR3 region: CASRPSRASLNEQYF. CDR3 bases: TGTGCCAGCAGACCTAGTAGGGCTAGCCTCAACGAGCAGTACTTC.

The genes are TRBV6-5 and TRBJ1-1, with 8 bases lining up with TRBD1. Germline-derived CDR1 and CDR2 are MNHEY and SVGAGI. The CDR3 extends over 13 amino acids. Losses at the gene ends were 5 bases for V and 7 bases for J; bases not matched to a gene: 6. The CDR3 coding sequence is TGTGCCAGCAGTCAGGGACAGGTCTTTGAAGCTTTCTTT. It encodes CASSQGQVFEAFF.

The rearrangement links TRBV7-2 to TRBJ2-7; 11 bases match TRBD2. V lost 7 bases and J lost 5; bases outside the gene matches: 7. Germline V gives CDR1 SGHTA, CDR2 FQGNSA. The CDR3 extends over 14 amino acids. Written as DNA, the CDR3 is TGTGCCAGCAAACTAACTAGCGGGGGCAACGAGCAGTACTTC. Amino acid sequence: CASKLTSGGNEQYF.

The V call is TRBV18, the J call TRBJ1-4; D not resolved. Trimming took 6 bases from V and 8 from J, leaving 7 bases between them. The CDR3 consists of 11 residues. The germline V gene has CDR1 KGHSH and CDR2 LQKENI. The CDR3 DNA reads TGTGCCAGCTCCCTCTCGGAAAAACTGTTTTTT. This gives the protein CASSLSEKLFF.

V and J are TRBV5-1 and TRBJ1-2; possibly TRBD1 for D (5 bases). The CDR3 consists of 15 residues. Germline values: CDR1 SGHRS, CDR2 YFSETQ. Trimming stripped 2 bases from V and 2 bases from J, with 13 bases between. The CDR3 spells CASSFGGSGNYGYTF. The CDR3 DNA is TGCGCCAGCAGCTTTGGGGGATCAGGAAACTATGGCTACACCTTC.

Points on this clone: Other nucleotide sequences from this sample produce the same CDR3. The CDR3 sequence is CASSLPQGAGDQPQHF. The CDR3 DNA reads TGTGCCAGCAGTTTACCACAGGGGGCTGGAGATCAGCCCCAGCATTTT. The chain has TRBV28 and TRBJ1-5; 9 bases map to TRBD1. CDR3 length equals 16 residues. Trimming cost V 2 bases and J 5 bases; bases outside gene matches: 7. Germline V gene data show CDR1 as MDHEN and CDR2 as SYDVKM.